A selection of T cell receptor beta chains follows, all from one sample in a study of Graves' ophthalmopathy and Graves' hyperthyroidism. TCRdb processed the multiplex PCR reads anew with MiXCR; each CDR3 protein has one entry. The table has about 740,000 distinct CDR3 sequences, approximately 40% seen once; the top ten hold about 40%. Material for sequencing was peripheral blood. These receptors came from an adult man with Graves' ophthalmopathy. CDR3s include the opening cysteine and the closing phenylalanine or tryptophan. Fields, in order: D gene, J gene, V gene, CDR3 length, clone size, CDR3 DNA, CDR3 protein. The D gene is left open where the match is weak. Clone size is stated in some rows and not others, as once, few, many or a class when expanded.

D gene: NA; J gene: TRBJ2-7; V gene: TRBV20-1; CDR3 length: 14; clone size: NA; CDR3 DNA: TGCAGTGCTAGAGATGAACGGGGGCGGTACGAGCAGTACTTC; CDR3 protein: CSARDERGRYEQYF
D gene: NA; J gene: TRBJ1-2; V gene: TRBV11-2; CDR3 length: 12; clone size: NA; CDR3 DNA: TGTGCCAGCAGCTTTTCCCCTGGGGGCTACACCTTC; CDR3 protein: CASSFSPGGYTF
D gene: NA; J gene: TRBJ2-7; V gene: TRBV2; CDR3 length: 13; clone size: many; CDR3 DNA: TGTGCCAGCAGTGCTAGTCGCTCCTACGAGCAGTACTTC; CDR3 protein: CASSASRSYEQYF
D gene: NA; J gene: TRBJ2-2; V gene: TRBV10-3; CDR3 length: 15; clone size: many; CDR3 DNA: TGTGCCATCAGTTCAGGGGAAGTGTTAACCGGGGAGCTGTTTTTT; CDR3 protein: CAISSGEVLTGELFF
D gene: NA; J gene: TRBJ1-2; V gene: TRBV7-2; CDR3 length: 13; clone size: many; CDR3 DNA: TGTGCCAGCAGCCCAGCGATCTCGTATGGCTACACCTTC; CDR3 protein: CASSPAISYGYTF
D gene: NA; J gene: TRBJ1-5; V gene: TRBV11-2; CDR3 length: 13; clone size: NA; CDR3 DNA: TGTGCCAGCAGCAAACAGGGACATCAGCCCCAGCATTTT; CDR3 protein: CASSKQGHQPQHF
D gene: NA; J gene: TRBJ2-2; V gene: TRBV25-1; CDR3 length: 14; clone size: NA; CDR3 DNA: TGTGCCTGGAGCCCCACCCCCGGGACCGGGGAGCTGTTTTTT; CDR3 protein: CAWSPTPGTGELFF
D gene: NA; J gene: TRBJ1-5; V gene: TRBV7-9; CDR3 length: 14; clone size: NA; CDR3 DNA: TGTGCCAGCACCAAGCAGGGGCGTCGCCAGCCCCAGCATTTT; CDR3 protein: CASTKQGRRQPQHF
D gene: NA; J gene: TRBJ1-5; V gene: TRBV19; CDR3 length: 16; clone size: few; CDR3 DNA: TGTGCCAGTAGGAGGGACGGAACCTATAGCAATCAGCCCCAGCATTTT; CDR3 protein: CASRRDGTYSNQPQHF
D gene: TRBD1; J gene: TRBJ2-2; V gene: TRBV7-9; CDR3 length: 15; clone size: NA; CDR3 DNA: TGTGCCAGTAGGACAGGGTCGAGCGGCACCGGGGAGCTGTTTTTT; CDR3 protein: CASRTGSSGTGELFF
D gene: TRBD2; J gene: TRBJ2-2; V gene: TRBV9; CDR3 length: 18; clone size: NA; CDR3 DNA: TGTGCCAGCAGCGTGTCGGCTAGCGGGAGACAGTTCACCGGGGAGCTGTTTTTT; CDR3 protein: CASSVSASGRQFTGELFF
D gene: NA; J gene: TRBJ1-5; V gene: TRBV19; CDR3 length: 14; clone size: NA; CDR3 DNA: TGTGCCAGTAGTCCGAGGAATAGCAATCAGCCCCCGCATTTT; CDR3 protein: CASSPRNSNQPPHF
D gene: NA; J gene: TRBJ2-2; V gene: TRBV6-4; CDR3 length: 13; clone size: NA; CDR3 DNA: TGTGCCAGCAGTGGGGATAACACCGGGGAGCTGTTTTTT; CDR3 protein: CASSGDNTGELFF
D gene: NA; J gene: TRBJ2-6; V gene: TRBV25-1; CDR3 length: 17; clone size: NA; CDR3 DNA: TGTGCCAGCAGTGATAGTGCCGGGCGCTCTGGGGCCAACGTCCTGACTTTC; CDR3 protein: CASSDSAGRSGANVLTF
D gene: NA; J gene: TRBJ2-1; V gene: TRBV7-9; CDR3 length: 13; clone size: NA; CDR3 DNA: TGTGCCAGCAGCTTGGGGGTTGGGAGCGAGCAGTTCTTC; CDR3 protein: CASSLGVGSEQFF
D gene: NA; J gene: TRBJ2-7; V gene: TRBV2; CDR3 length: 15; clone size: NA; CDR3 DNA: TGTGCCAGCAGTGCGCCCCTTGGGGTCCTCTACGAGCAGTACTTC; CDR3 protein: CASSAPLGVLYEQYF
D gene: NA; J gene: TRBJ1-1; V gene: TRBV7-2; CDR3 length: 13; clone size: NA; CDR3 DNA: TGTGCCAGCAGCCTATCTCTGGGGTATGAAGCTTTCTTT; CDR3 protein: CASSLSLGYEAFF
D gene: NA; J gene: TRBJ1-1; V gene: TRBV7-2; CDR3 length: 14; clone size: many; CDR3 DNA: TGTGCCAGCAGCTTAGCCCTAGCCTCCCCTGAAGCTTTCTTT; CDR3 protein: CASSLALASPEAFF
D gene: TRBD1; J gene: TRBJ2-5; V gene: TRBV20-1; CDR3 length: 15; clone size: NA; CDR3 DNA: TGCAGTGCTAGATTTGAACAGGGGGCGGGAGAGACCCAGTACTTC; CDR3 protein: CSARFEQGAGETQYF
D gene: TRBD1; J gene: TRBJ2-3; V gene: TRBV29-1; CDR3 length: 13; clone size: NA; CDR3 DNA: TGCAGCGCGATACAGGGGGCGACAGATACGCAGTATTTT; CDR3 protein: CSAIQGATDTQYF
D gene: TRBD2; J gene: TRBJ2-7; V gene: TRBV20-1; CDR3 length: 14; clone size: NA; CDR3 DNA: TGCAGTGCTAGGCGACTAGCGGCAACCTACGAGCAGTACTTC; CDR3 protein: CSARRLAATYEQYF
D gene: NA; J gene: TRBJ2-7; V gene: TRBV7-2; CDR3 length: 14; clone size: few; CDR3 DNA: TGTGCCAGCAGCTTAGGTGTAGGAGGCTACGAGCAGTACTTC; CDR3 protein: CASSLGVGGYEQYF
D gene: TRBD2; J gene: TRBJ2-3; V gene: TRBV10-3; CDR3 length: 17; clone size: NA; CDR3 DNA: TGTGCCATCAGTGGGGACGGGGGACTATCTAGCACAGATACGCAGTATTTT; CDR3 protein: CAISGDGGLSSTDTQYF
D gene: NA; J gene: TRBJ2-7; V gene: TRBV10-2; CDR3 length: 13; clone size: few; CDR3 DNA: TGTGCCAGCACCCGGACAGCTTCCTACGAGCAGTACTTC; CDR3 protein: CASTRTASYEQYF
D gene: NA; J gene: TRBJ1-2; V gene: TRBV7-9; CDR3 length: 11; clone size: NA; CDR3 DNA: TGTGCCAGCAGCGTTGAGGAAGGCTACACCTTC; CDR3 protein: CASSVEEGYTF
D gene: NA; J gene: TRBJ2-2; V gene: TRBV7-9; CDR3 length: 14; clone size: few; CDR3 DNA: TGTGCCAGCACTGAGGACTACTCGGCCGGGGAGCTGTTTTTT; CDR3 protein: CASTEDYSAGELFF
D gene: TRBD1; J gene: TRBJ2-5; V gene: TRBV6-6; CDR3 length: 14; clone size: few; CDR3 DNA: TGTGCCAGCAGTCACAAGACAGGGGCGGAGACCCAGTACTTC; CDR3 protein: CASSHKTGAETQYF
D gene: TRBD1; J gene: TRBJ2-5; V gene: TRBV29-1; CDR3 length: 15; clone size: NA; CDR3 DNA: TGCAGCGGAAGGGGTTGGACAGGGGCGGGAGAGACCCAGTACTTC; CDR3 protein: CSGRGWTGAGETQYF
D gene: NA; J gene: TRBJ2-5; V gene: TRBV7-2; CDR3 length: 11; clone size: NA; CDR3 DNA: TGTGCCAGCAGCACTTGGGGGACCCAGTGCTTC; CDR3 protein: CASSTWGTQCF
D gene: NA; J gene: TRBJ2-2; V gene: TRBV25-1; CDR3 length: 14; clone size: NA; CDR3 DNA: TGTGCCAGCAGCTTCTCCCTTGCCACCGGGGAGCTGTTTTTT; CDR3 protein: CASSFSLATGELFF
D gene: NA; J gene: TRBJ1-4; V gene: TRBV7-6; CDR3 length: 16; clone size: many; CDR3 DNA: TGTGCCAGCAGCTTAAGAGCAAGTGCAACTAATGAAAAACTGTTTTTT; CDR3 protein: CASSLRASATNEKLFF
D gene: NA; J gene: TRBJ1-2; V gene: TRBV20-1; CDR3 length: 14; clone size: NA; CDR3 DNA: TGCAGTGCTAGAGAGAGAGGGGCGAGGGCTGGCTACACCTTC; CDR3 protein: CSARERGARAGYTF
D gene: NA; J gene: TRBJ1-3; V gene: TRBV6-1; CDR3 length: 15; clone size: NA; CDR3 DNA: TGTGCCAGCAGGCAGATGACAGATTCTGGAAACACCATATATTTT; CDR3 protein: CASRQMTDSGNTIYF
D gene: NA; J gene: TRBJ1-2; V gene: TRBV15; CDR3 length: 18; clone size: once; CDR3 DNA: TGTGCCACCAGCAGAGATCGCGCCCCGGACCCACGGAGCGGTGGCTACACCTTC; CDR3 protein: CATSRDRAPDPRSGGYTF
D gene: NA; J gene: TRBJ1-5; V gene: TRBV24-1; CDR3 length: 14; clone size: few; CDR3 DNA: TGTGCCAGCAGTTTCGGACAGATCAATCAGCCCCAGCATTTT; CDR3 protein: CASSFGQINQPQHF
D gene: TRBD1; J gene: TRBJ1-2; V gene: TRBV5-1; CDR3 length: 16; clone size: few; CDR3 DNA: TGCGCCAGCAGCTTCACGATGGGACAGGGGAACTATGGCTACACCTTC; CDR3 protein: CASSFTMGQGNYGYTF
D gene: TRBD2; J gene: TRBJ2-7; V gene: TRBV7-2; CDR3 length: 16; clone size: few; CDR3 DNA: TGTGCCAGCAGCTTCGGGGCGGGAGGGCTTCCCTACGAGCAGTACTTC; CDR3 protein: CASSFGAGGLPYEQYF
D gene: TRBD2; J gene: TRBJ2-7; V gene: TRBV2; CDR3 length: 16; clone size: few; CDR3 DNA: TGTGCCAGCAGCCCTCGAGGCGCTAGCGGGGAGCGCGAGCAGTACTTC; CDR3 protein: CASSPRGASGEREQYF
D gene: NA; J gene: TRBJ1-6; V gene: TRBV9; CDR3 length: 13; clone size: NA; CDR3 DNA: TGTGCCAGCAGCGTCGGGCCTAATTCACCCCTCCACTTT; CDR3 protein: CASSVGPNSPLHF